These T cell receptor beta chains were read from a single sample in a study of cytomegalovirus exposure and HLA in healthy donors. Generated by immunoSEQ multiplex PCR, the TCRdb table keeps only in-frame clones and is missing some. Of under 200,000 clones listed, 80% to 85% are singletons. What was sequenced was PBMCs. These receptors all come from a young woman in good health and CMV-seronegative. Each CDR3 is given with its conserved first and last residue. D genes are given only for firm matches. Some rows have no size entry. The others give once, few or many, or a class for an expanded clone.

abundance: once; d_gene: -; v_gene: TRBV5-1; j_gene: TRBJ2-3; CDR3nt: TGCGCCAGCAGCTTGGGGACAGCTAGAACAGATACGCAGTATTTT; CDR3aa: CASSLGTARTDTQYF
abundance: -; d_gene: TRBD2; v_gene: TRBV18; j_gene: TRBJ2-7; CDR3nt: TGTGCCAGCTCACCACTGCGCGGGGGTACCTACGAGCAGTACTTC; CDR3aa: CASSPLRGGTYEQYF
abundance: -; d_gene: TRBD2; v_gene: TRBV7-9; j_gene: TRBJ2-1; CDR3nt: TGTGCCAGCAGCTCCCCTACAGCGGGAATTTTCGATGAGCAGTTCTTC; CDR3aa: CASSSPTAGIFDEQFF
abundance: -; d_gene: TRBD1; v_gene: TRBV5-1; j_gene: TRBJ2-3; CDR3nt: TGCGCCAGCAGAGGAGCACTAGGGACAGCTACGGTTGGCACAGATACGCAGTATTTT; CDR3aa: CASRGALGTATVGTDTQYF
abundance: -; d_gene: -; v_gene: TRBV28; j_gene: TRBJ2-3; CDR3nt: TGTGCCAGCAGGGAGCGAGGGCGCACAGATACGCAGTATTTT; CDR3aa: CASRERGRTDTQYF
abundance: -; d_gene: -; v_gene: TRBV4-3; j_gene: TRBJ1-4; CDR3nt: TGCGCCAGCAGCCAAGATCCCGGAGTTAATGAAAAACTGTTTTTT; CDR3aa: CASSQDPGVNEKLFF
abundance: -; d_gene: TRBD2; v_gene: TRBV4-3; j_gene: TRBJ2-5; CDR3nt: TGCGCCAGCAGCCAGCTAGCGGGAGCGGAGACCCAGTACTTC; CDR3aa: CASSQLAGAETQYF
abundance: -; d_gene: -; v_gene: TRBV30; j_gene: TRBJ2-3; CDR3nt: TGTGCCTGGACCCCAGGGAGGAGCTACACAGATACGCAGTATTTT; CDR3aa: CAWTPGRSYTDTQYF
abundance: -; d_gene: -; v_gene: TRBV5-1; j_gene: TRBJ2-2; CDR3nt: TGCGCCAGCAGCTTGGACACCTCGAACACCGGGGAGCTGTTTTTT; CDR3aa: CASSLDTSNTGELFF
abundance: -; d_gene: TRBD1; v_gene: TRBV25-1; j_gene: TRBJ2-1; CDR3nt: TGTGCCAGCAGTGAATTCGTAGGACAGGGGCGGAATGAGCAGTTCTTC; CDR3aa: CASSEFVGQGRNEQFF
abundance: -; d_gene: -; v_gene: TRBV30; j_gene: TRBJ1-2; CDR3nt: TGTGCCTGGCGCGGGATCTATGGCTACACCTTC; CDR3aa: CAWRGIYGYTF
abundance: -; d_gene: TRBD2; v_gene: TRBV7-9; j_gene: TRBJ2-7; CDR3nt: TGTGCCAGTACTAGCGGGACATCCTACGAGCAGTACTTC; CDR3aa: CASTSGTSYEQYF
abundance: -; d_gene: -; v_gene: TRBV15; j_gene: TRBJ2-1; CDR3nt: TGTGCCACCAGCAGAGAATCCGCCTACGCTTCTGAGCAGTTCTTC; CDR3aa: CATSRESAYASEQFF
abundance: once; d_gene: -; v_gene: TRBV19; j_gene: TRBJ2-2; CDR3nt: TGTGCCAGTAGGCCCGGAGACCAACGAGGAAACACCGGGGAGCTGTTTTTT; CDR3aa: CASRPGDQRGNTGELFF
abundance: -; d_gene: -; v_gene: TRBV5-1; j_gene: TRBJ1-5; CDR3nt: TGCGCCAGCAGCTTGGGCGGGGAGCATCAGCCCCAGCATTTT; CDR3aa: CASSLGGEHQPQHF
abundance: -; d_gene: -; v_gene: TRBV15; j_gene: TRBJ2-3; CDR3nt: TGTGCCACCAGCAGAGACCGGATACTATTAACAGATACGCAGTATTTT; CDR3aa: CATSRDRILLTDTQYF
abundance: -; d_gene: TRBD1; v_gene: TRBV4-3; j_gene: TRBJ2-7; CDR3nt: TGCGCCAGCAGCCAAGATGGACAGGGGTCCTACGAGCAGTACTTC; CDR3aa: CASSQDGQGSYEQYF
abundance: -; d_gene: -; v_gene: TRBV5-6; j_gene: TRBJ2-5; CDR3nt: TGTGCCAGCAGCTTGGTAGGGGGAGCAGAGACCCAGTACTTC; CDR3aa: CASSLVGGAETQYF
abundance: -; d_gene: -; v_gene: TRBV5-5; j_gene: TRBJ2-2; CDR3nt: TGTGCCAGCAGCCAAGTAGATTTAGCGGTCACCGGGGAGCTGTTTTTT; CDR3aa: CASSQVDLAVTGELFF
abundance: -; d_gene: -; v_gene: TRBV7-2; j_gene: TRBJ2-1; CDR3nt: TGTGCCAGCAGCTACAGGGCCAGCAATGAGCAGTTCTTC; CDR3aa: CASSYRASNEQFF
abundance: -; d_gene: -; v_gene: TRBV18; j_gene: TRBJ2-4; CDR3nt: TGTGCCAGCTCACCCTCCGGGACACTTACCCTTCTAGCCAAAAACATTCAGTACTTC; CDR3aa: CASSPSGTLTLLAKNIQYF
abundance: -; d_gene: TRBD2; v_gene: TRBV19; j_gene: TRBJ2-7; CDR3nt: TGTGCCAGTAGTACCGGGACTACAATCTACGAGCAGTACTTC; CDR3aa: CASSTGTTIYEQYF
abundance: -; d_gene: -; v_gene: TRBV19; j_gene: TRBJ2-7; CDR3nt: TGTGCCAGTAGTATCGGGTCCTCCTACGAGCAGTACTTC; CDR3aa: CASSIGSSYEQYF
abundance: -; d_gene: TRBD2; v_gene: TRBV28; j_gene: TRBJ2-3; CDR3nt: TGTGCCAGCAGTTCCCTAGCGGTGGGACCAGATACGCAGTATTTT; CDR3aa: CASSSLAVGPDTQYF
abundance: -; d_gene: TRBD1; v_gene: TRBV6-6; j_gene: TRBJ1-5; CDR3nt: TGTGCCAGCAGTTCAAGGACAGGGTCGGGCAATCAGCCCCAGCATTTT; CDR3aa: CASSSRTGSGNQPQHF
abundance: -; d_gene: -; v_gene: TRBV9; j_gene: TRBJ2-1; CDR3nt: TGTGCCAGCAGCGGACAGCCAGTGAACTACAATGAGCAGTTCTTC; CDR3aa: CASSGQPVNYNEQFF
abundance: -; d_gene: TRBD2; v_gene: TRBV4-3; j_gene: TRBJ2-3; CDR3nt: TGCGCCAGCAGCCACAACCGGGAGCTAGCGGGTGGAATTCTTGCGCCTACGCAGTATTTT; CDR3aa: CASSHNRELAGGILAPTQYF
abundance: few; d_gene: TRBD2; v_gene: TRBV6-1; j_gene: TRBJ2-3; CDR3nt: TGTGCCAGCAGTGCGGGACTAGCGGGACTCACAGATACGCAGTATTTT; CDR3aa: CASSAGLAGLTDTQYF
abundance: -; d_gene: -; v_gene: TRBV6-7; j_gene: TRBJ2-2; CDR3nt: TGTGCCAGCAGTTACCGGGACTCACATGACGGGGAGCTGTTTTTT; CDR3aa: CASSYRDSHDGELFF
abundance: few; d_gene: -; v_gene: TRBV6-5; j_gene: TRBJ1-1; CDR3nt: TGTGCCAGCAGTTCCCCCAAGCGGGGGAACACTGAAGCTTTCTTT; CDR3aa: CASSSPKRGNTEAFF
abundance: -; d_gene: -; v_gene: TRBV5-4; j_gene: TRBJ1-6; CDR3nt: TGTGCCAGCAGCTCCAGGACAGTCGGAAATTCACCCCTCCACTTT; CDR3aa: CASSSRTVGNSPLHF
abundance: -; d_gene: -; v_gene: TRBV28; j_gene: TRBJ2-7; CDR3nt: TGTGCCAGCAGTTCGGACTCAGGCGGCGAGCAGTACTTC; CDR3aa: CASSSDSGGEQYF
abundance: -; d_gene: -; v_gene: TRBV6-5; j_gene: TRBJ1-2; CDR3nt: TGTGCCAGCAGTTATCTAGGGGATGGTGGCTACACCTTC; CDR3aa: CASSYLGDGGYTF
abundance: -; d_gene: -; v_gene: TRBV5-4; j_gene: TRBJ2-2; CDR3nt: TGTGCCAGCAGCTTCAAGACGGGGATGTGGACCGGGGAGCTGTTTTTT; CDR3aa: CASSFKTGMWTGELFF
abundance: few; d_gene: TRBD2; v_gene: TRBV4-3; j_gene: TRBJ2-1; CDR3nt: TGCGCCAGCAGCCAATCGGGGACTAGCGGCCCCTCCACCTACAATGAGCAGTTCTTC; CDR3aa: CASSQSGTSGPSTYNEQFF
abundance: few; d_gene: -; v_gene: TRBV7-2; j_gene: TRBJ2-3; CDR3nt: TGTGCCAGCAGCTTCTGGGACACCACAGATACGCAGTATTTT; CDR3aa: CASSFWDTTDTQYF
abundance: -; d_gene: -; v_gene: TRBV7-8; j_gene: TRBJ1-3; CDR3nt: TGTGCCAGCAGCTTAGCGTCGGAGGGGCTTCCACCTGGAAACACCATATATTTT; CDR3aa: CASSLASEGLPPGNTIYF
abundance: -; d_gene: TRBD1; v_gene: TRBV5-1; j_gene: TRBJ1-5; CDR3nt: TGCGCCAGCAGCGGACAGGGCCTCAATCAGCCCCAGCATTTT; CDR3aa: CASSGQGLNQPQHF
abundance: -; d_gene: -; v_gene: TRBV19; j_gene: TRBJ2-1; CDR3nt: TGTGCCAGTAGTGTGGGGCTTAGGCGGGACGGAAATGAGCAGTTCTTC; CDR3aa: CASSVGLRRDGNEQFF
abundance: few; d_gene: -; v_gene: TRBV27; j_gene: TRBJ1-5; CDR3nt: TGTGCCAGCAGTTTTCTAGGCAATCAGCCCCAGCATTTT; CDR3aa: CASSFLGNQPQHF
abundance: -; d_gene: TRBD2; v_gene: TRBV19; j_gene: TRBJ2-5; CDR3nt: TGTGCCAGTAGTATTGGGGGACTAGGACAAGAGACCCAGTACTTC; CDR3aa: CASSIGGLGQETQYF
abundance: -; d_gene: -; v_gene: TRBV19; j_gene: TRBJ2-6; CDR3nt: TGTGCCAGTAGTATAGGCCGAGGGACTGGGGCCAACGTCCTGACTTTC; CDR3aa: CASSIGRGTGANVLTF
abundance: -; d_gene: -; v_gene: TRBV4-2; j_gene: TRBJ1-2; CDR3nt: TGTGCCAGCAGCCAAGACAGGGCTAGGGACTATGGCTACACCTTC; CDR3aa: CASSQDRARDYGYTF
abundance: -; d_gene: -; v_gene: TRBV5-4; j_gene: TRBJ2-2; CDR3nt: TGTGCCAGCAGCTACGCCCGGGAGCCCGGGGAGCTGTTTTTT; CDR3aa: CASSYAREPGELFF
abundance: -; d_gene: TRBD1; v_gene: TRBV18; j_gene: TRBJ2-4; CDR3nt: TGTGCCAGCTCACCACAATCTGGACAGGGGACCTTAGCCAAAAACATTCAGTACTTC; CDR3aa: CASSPQSGQGTLAKNIQYF
abundance: -; d_gene: -; v_gene: TRBV19; j_gene: TRBJ2-3; CDR3nt: TGTGCCAGTAGCAATGCGGAGAGCACAGATACGCAGTATTTT; CDR3aa: CASSNAESTDTQYF
abundance: -; d_gene: -; v_gene: TRBV28; j_gene: TRBJ1-1; CDR3nt: TGTGCCAGCAGTTTACCCCCCTTACAGGGACGGAACACTGAAGCTTTCTTT; CDR3aa: CASSLPPLQGRNTEAFF
abundance: -; d_gene: -; v_gene: TRBV6-6; j_gene: TRBJ1-5; CDR3nt: TGTGCCAGCAGTTACGGCCTCCTTCAGCCCCAGCATTTT; CDR3aa: CASSYGLLQPQHF
abundance: once; d_gene: TRBD2; v_gene: TRBV27; j_gene: TRBJ2-1; CDR3nt: TGTGCCAGCAGCAGACCTAGCGGGAACTACAATGAGCAGTTCTTC; CDR3aa: CASSRPSGNYNEQFF